In its sample, the clone carrying this TCR beta chain was seen a few times. In the original processing: Reference gene primer amplification gave estimated nucleated cell counts. Assay: immunoSEQ multiplex PCR; the TCRdb copy retains only in-frame clones and omits some. That table gives V, J and clone size, and the DNA gave D and trimming. The data show about 180,000 clones, 89% seen once. The data stem from a study of blood T cell repertoires in COVID-19. As for the study in general: Both acute and convalescent COVID-19 samples were obtained from the United States, Italy and Spain. Sources were T cells, B-cell-depleted T cells, or PBMCs; the material itself was cDNA or gDNA.

V lost 1 base to trimming and J lost 7 bases, with 8 bases between them. The germline V gene has CDR1 SEHNR and CDR2 FQNEAQ (reference sequence). CDR3 length equals 13 residues. The sequence derives from a man between 18 and 29 years old who had recovered from COVID-19. The sequenced sample was peripheral blood. The chain is built from TRBV7-9 and TRBJ2-1; unclear D gene. As DNA, the CDR3 is TGTGCCAGCAGCTTAGAACGCGTAAATGAGCAGTTCTTC. This codes for CASSLERVNEQFF.